This section outlines one T cell receptor beta chain sequence together with its context. This record belongs to a study of blood T cell repertoires in COVID-19. Study overall: The origin of the acute and convalescent COVID-19 samples was the United States, Italy and Spain. Nucleic acid was either cDNA or gDNA, and it came from T cells, B-cell-depleted T cells, or PBMCs.

The CDR3 consists of 14 residues. CDR1 is SEHNR, CDR2 FQNEAQ, per germline (reference sequence). With V trimmed by 7 bases and J by 2 bases, 7 bases remained unmatched. Original methodology: Reference gene primer amplification in the assay estimated nucleated cell counts. Some clones are missing from TCRdb's copy, which holds only in-frame ones; the method was immunoSEQ multiplex PCR. V and J calls and clone size come straight from that table; D and trimming were deduced from the DNA. This table holds 150,000 or so clones, 81% found once. The chain uses TRBV7-9 and TRBJ1-1; 7 bases fit TRBD1. The source of this sequence is a human donor with acute or convalescent COVID-19. The donor label of this sample is uncertain. Sequenced material: peripheral blood. The CDR3 spells CASMPGTANTEAFF. CDR3 DNA sequence: TGTGCCAGCATGCCCGGGACAGCAAACACTGAAGCTTTCTTT.